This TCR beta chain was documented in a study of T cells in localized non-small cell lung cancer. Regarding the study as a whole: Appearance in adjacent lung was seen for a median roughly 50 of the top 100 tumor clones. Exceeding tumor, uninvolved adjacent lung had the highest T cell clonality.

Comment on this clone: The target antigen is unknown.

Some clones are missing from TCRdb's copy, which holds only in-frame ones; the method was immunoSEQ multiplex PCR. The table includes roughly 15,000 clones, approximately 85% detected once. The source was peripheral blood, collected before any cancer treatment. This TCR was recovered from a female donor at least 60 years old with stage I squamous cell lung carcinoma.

The CDR3 DNA follows: TGTGCCAGCAAGGACTTGAACACTGAAGCTTTCTTT. It translates to CASKDLNTEAFF. The chain links TRBV28 to TRBJ1-1; D ambiguous. V was clipped by 7 bases and J by 0 bases, with 6 bases between them. From germline, CDR1 is MDHEN and CDR2 SYDVKM. CDR3 length equals 12 residues.